This T cell receptor beta chain was recorded in a study of T cell repertoires in aging, cancer and after chemotherapy. This clonotype is labeled large. Its antigen remains unidentified. General observations from the study: Loss of evenness, beyond lost richness, contributed to age-related TCR diversity decline in cancer patients. Immunological memory after chemotherapy cannot be judged from the repertoire data.

Peripheral blood genomic DNA, not sorted cells or RNA, was the template. TRB rearrangements spanning V, D and J were amplified using mixed TRB-A/B primers. One entry per CDR3 protein results from TCRdb running MiXCR on the multiplex PCR reads. Among around 1,200 distinct CDR3 sequences listed, around a quarter were seen once. The germline CDR1 and CDR2 sequences are GTSNPN and SVGIG (reference sequence). The length of the CDR3 is 8 residues. V was trimmed by 4 bases and J by 13 bases, leaving 5 bases between them. The sequencing sample was made of blood. The sequence was obtained from a human donor with a solid tumor. The rearrangement joins TRBV30 to TRBJ1-5; no reliable D call. CDR3 region: CAWMLQHF. CDR3 nucleotides: TGTGCCTGGATGTTGCAGCATTTT.